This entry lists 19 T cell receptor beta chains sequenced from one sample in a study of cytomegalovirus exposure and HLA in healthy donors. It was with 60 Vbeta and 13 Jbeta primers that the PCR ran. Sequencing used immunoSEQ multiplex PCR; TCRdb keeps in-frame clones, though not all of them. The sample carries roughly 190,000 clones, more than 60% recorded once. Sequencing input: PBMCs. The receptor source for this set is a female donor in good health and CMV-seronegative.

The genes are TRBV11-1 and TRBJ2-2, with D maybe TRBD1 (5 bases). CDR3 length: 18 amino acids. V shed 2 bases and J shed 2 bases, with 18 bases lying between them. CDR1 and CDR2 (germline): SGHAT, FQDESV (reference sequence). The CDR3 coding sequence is TGTGCCAGCAGCTTACCTTCATCAGGGTTCTCCAACACCGGGGAGCTGTTTTTT. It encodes CASSLPSSGFSNTGELFF.

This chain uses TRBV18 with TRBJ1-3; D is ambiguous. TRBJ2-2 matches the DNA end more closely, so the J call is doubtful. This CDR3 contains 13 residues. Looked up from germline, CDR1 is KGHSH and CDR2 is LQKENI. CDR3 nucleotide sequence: TGTGCCAGCTCACCCCTAGACACCGGGGAGCTGTTTTTT. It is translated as CASSPLDTGELFF.

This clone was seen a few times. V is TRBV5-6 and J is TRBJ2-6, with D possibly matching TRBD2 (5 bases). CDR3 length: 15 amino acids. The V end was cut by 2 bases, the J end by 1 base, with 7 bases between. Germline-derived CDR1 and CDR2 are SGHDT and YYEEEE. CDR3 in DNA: TGTGCCAGCAGCTTCTGGACTTCTGGGGCCAACGTCCTGACTTTC. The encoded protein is CASSFWTSGANVLTF.

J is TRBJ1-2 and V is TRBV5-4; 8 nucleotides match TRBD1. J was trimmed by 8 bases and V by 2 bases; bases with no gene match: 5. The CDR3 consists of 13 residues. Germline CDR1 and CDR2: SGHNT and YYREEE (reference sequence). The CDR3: CASSFDRGDGYTF. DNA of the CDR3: TGTGCCAGCAGCTTCGACAGGGGAGACGGCTACACCTTC.

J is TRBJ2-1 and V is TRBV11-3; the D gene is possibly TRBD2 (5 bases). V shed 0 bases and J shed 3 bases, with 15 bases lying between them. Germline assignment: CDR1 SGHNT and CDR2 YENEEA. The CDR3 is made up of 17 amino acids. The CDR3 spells CASSLEGSSEGYNEQFF. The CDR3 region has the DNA TGTGCCAGCAGCTTAGAGGGGAGTAGCGAGGGCTACAATGAGCAGTTCTTC.

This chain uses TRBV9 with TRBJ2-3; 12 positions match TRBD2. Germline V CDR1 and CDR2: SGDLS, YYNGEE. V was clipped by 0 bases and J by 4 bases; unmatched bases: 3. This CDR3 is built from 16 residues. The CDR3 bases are TGTGCCAGCAGCGTAGTTTCTAGCGGGAGGGCAGATACGCAGTATTTT. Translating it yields CASSVVSSGRADTQYF.

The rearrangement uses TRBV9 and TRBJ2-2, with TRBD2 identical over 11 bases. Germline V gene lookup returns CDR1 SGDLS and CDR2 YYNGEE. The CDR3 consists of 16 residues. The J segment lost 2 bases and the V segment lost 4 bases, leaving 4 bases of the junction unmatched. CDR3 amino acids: CASSIGTSGNTGELFF. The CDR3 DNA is TGTGCCAGCAGCATCGGGACTAGCGGAAACACCGGGGAGCTGTTTTTT.

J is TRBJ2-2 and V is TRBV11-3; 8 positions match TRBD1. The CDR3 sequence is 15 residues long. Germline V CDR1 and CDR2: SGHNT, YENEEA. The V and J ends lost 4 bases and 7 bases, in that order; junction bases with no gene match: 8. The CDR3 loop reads CASSSGQGRFGELFF. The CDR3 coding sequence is TGTGCCAGCAGCTCAGGACAGGGACGGTTCGGGGAGCTGTTTTTT.

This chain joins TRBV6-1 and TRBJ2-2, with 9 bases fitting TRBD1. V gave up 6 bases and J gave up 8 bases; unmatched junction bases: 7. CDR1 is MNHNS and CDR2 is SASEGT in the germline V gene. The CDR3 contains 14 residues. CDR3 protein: CASRRTGVDGELFF. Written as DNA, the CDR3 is TGTGCCAGCAGGAGGACAGGGGTGGATGGGGAGCTGTTTTTT.

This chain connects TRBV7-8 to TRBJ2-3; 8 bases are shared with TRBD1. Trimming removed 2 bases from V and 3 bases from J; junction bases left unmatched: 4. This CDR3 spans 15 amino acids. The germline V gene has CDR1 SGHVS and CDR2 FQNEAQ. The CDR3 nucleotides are TGTGCCAGCAGCTTACCCCGGACAGGGACAGATACGCAGTATTTT. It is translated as CASSLPRTGTDTQYF.

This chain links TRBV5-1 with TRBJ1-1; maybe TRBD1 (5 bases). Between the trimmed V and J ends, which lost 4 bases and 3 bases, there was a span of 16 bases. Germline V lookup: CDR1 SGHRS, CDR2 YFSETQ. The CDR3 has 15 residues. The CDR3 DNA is TGCGCCAGCAGCATAGGGACTACGCACGACACTGAAGCTTTCTTT. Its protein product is CASSIGTTHDTEAFF.

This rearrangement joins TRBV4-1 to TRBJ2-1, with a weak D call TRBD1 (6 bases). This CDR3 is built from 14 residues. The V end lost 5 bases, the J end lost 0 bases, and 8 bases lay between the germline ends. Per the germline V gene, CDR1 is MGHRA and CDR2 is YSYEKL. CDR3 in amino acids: CASSRGNSYNEQFF. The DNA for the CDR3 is TGCGCCAGCAGCAGGGGGAACTCCTACAATGAGCAGTTCTTC.

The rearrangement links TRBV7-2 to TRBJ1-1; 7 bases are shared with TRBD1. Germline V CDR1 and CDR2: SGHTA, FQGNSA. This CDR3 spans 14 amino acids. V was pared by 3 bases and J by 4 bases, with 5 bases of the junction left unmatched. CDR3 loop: CASSFRDRVTEAFF. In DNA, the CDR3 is TGTGCCAGCAGCTTCCGCGACAGGGTCACTGAAGCTTTCTTT.

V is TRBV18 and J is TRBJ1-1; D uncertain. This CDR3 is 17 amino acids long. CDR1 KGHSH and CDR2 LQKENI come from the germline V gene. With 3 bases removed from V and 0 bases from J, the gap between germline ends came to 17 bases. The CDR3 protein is CASSPGVQGAMNTEAFF. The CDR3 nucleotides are TGTGCCAGCTCACCCGGGGTGCAAGGTGCTATGAACACTGAAGCTTTCTTT.

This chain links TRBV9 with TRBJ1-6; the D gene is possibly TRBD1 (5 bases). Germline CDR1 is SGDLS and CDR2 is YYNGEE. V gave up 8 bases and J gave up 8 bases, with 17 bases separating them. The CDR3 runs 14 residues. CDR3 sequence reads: CARWPGRGDSPLHF. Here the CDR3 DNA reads TGTGCCAGGTGGCCGGGACGCGGGGATTCACCCCTCCACTTT.

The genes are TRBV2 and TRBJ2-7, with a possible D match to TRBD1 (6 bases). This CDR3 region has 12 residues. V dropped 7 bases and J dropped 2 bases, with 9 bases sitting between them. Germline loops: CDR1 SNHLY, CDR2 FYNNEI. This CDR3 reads CASTRTAYEQYF. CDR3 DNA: TGTGCCAGCACCCGGACAGCCTACGAGCAGTACTTC. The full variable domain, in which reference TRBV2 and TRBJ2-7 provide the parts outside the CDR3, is EPEVTQTPSHQVTQMGQEVILRCVPISNHLYFYWYRQILGQKVEFLVSFYNNEISEKSEIFDDQFSVERPDGSNFTLKIRSTKLEDSAMYFCASTRTAYEQYFGPGTRLTVT.

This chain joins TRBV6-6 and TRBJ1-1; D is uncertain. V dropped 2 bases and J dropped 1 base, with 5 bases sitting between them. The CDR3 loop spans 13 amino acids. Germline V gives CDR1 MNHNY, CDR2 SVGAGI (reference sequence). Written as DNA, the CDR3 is TGTGCCAGCAGTTACCAGAAGAACACTGAAGCTTTCTTT. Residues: CASSYQKNTEAFF.

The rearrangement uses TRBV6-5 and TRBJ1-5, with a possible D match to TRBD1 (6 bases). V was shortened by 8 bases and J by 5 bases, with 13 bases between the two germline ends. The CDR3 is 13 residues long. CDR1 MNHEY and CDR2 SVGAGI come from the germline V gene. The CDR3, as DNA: TGTGCCAGCTGTCGGGGGGCCGATCAGCCCCAGCATTTT. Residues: CASCRGADQPQHF.

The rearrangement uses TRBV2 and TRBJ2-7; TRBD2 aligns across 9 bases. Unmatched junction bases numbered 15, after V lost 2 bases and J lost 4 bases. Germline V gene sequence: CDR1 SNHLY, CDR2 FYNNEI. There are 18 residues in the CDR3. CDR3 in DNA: TGTGCCAGCAGTGAAACCAGTGGCGGGGGGGCATTTGGGTACGAGCAGTACTTC. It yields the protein CASSETSGGGAFGYEQYF.